This T cell receptor (beta chain) was identified in a study of OX40 agonist ivuxolimab in advanced cancers. Turning to the study itself: Patients were dosed with the agonistic anti-OX40 (CD134) antibody ivuxolimab.

The V and J ends lost 1 base and 2 bases, in that order; junction bases with no gene match: 4. The CDR3 runs 15 residues. Germline loops: CDR1 SGHRS, CDR2 YFSETQ. This clone came up once. Sequencing was performed with immunoSEQ multiplex PCR; in TCRdb, only in-frame clones are kept and a portion is missing. The sample carries 70,000 to 85,000 clones, about 86% recorded once. The chain employs TRBV5-1 and TRBJ2-5; TRBD2 agrees at 8 bases. The receptor was isolated from an adult with an advanced solid tumor such as melanoma, head and neck, liver or kidney cancer. Material: CD4+ or CD8+ T cells sorted from blood, obtained in a trial of the OX40 agonist ivuxolimab. CDR3 DNA: TGCGCCAGCAGCTTGTACGGGGGGGGTCAAGAGACCCAGTACTTC. Translated: CASSLYGGGQETQYF.